This TCR beta chain originates from a study of early stage breast cancer tumors. In regard to this clone: Its target is not known.

Each sample had two DNA replicates, roughly 0.5 ug blood or 1.5 ug tissue. Clones were read by immunoSEQ multiplex PCR, and TCRdb kept only the in-frame ones, dropping some. The data contain 6,000 to 10,000 clones, under 65% of them seen just once; the ten biggest clones take up roughly 6.4%. The V gene's germline CDR1 is MNHEY and CDR2 SMNVEV (reference sequence). The CDR3 covers 16 residues. V dropped 2 bases and J dropped 7 bases, with 17 bases sitting between them. Points from the study as a whole: In most of the 16 patients, blood comparison separated tumor from normal breast.

Material: breast tumor tissue. The chain has TRBV27 and TRBJ2-2; D possibly corresponds to TRBD1 (5 bases). The sequence came from a person aged 70 to 85 with breast cancer. CDR3 sequence reads: CASSLTPAGNDGELFF. The CDR3, as DNA: TGTGCCAGCAGTTTAACGCCGGCAGGGAATGACGGGGAGCTGTTTTTT.